The source of this T cell receptor (beta chain) is a study of identical twins. Study-level results: The more abundant beta clonotypes in cord blood had fewer insertions, and memory repertoires did not show this.

This clonotype was picked up a small number of times. Its antigen is undetermined. Germline V gene sequence: CDR1 SGDLS, CDR2 YYNGEE. This CDR3 has 12 amino acids. With 6 bases removed from V and 7 bases from J, the gap between germline ends came to 13 bases. Template switching (which added a universal primer site) was used, and cDNA carried unique molecular identifiers. TCRdb re-analysed the 5' RACE reads in MiXCR, keeping a single row per CDR3 protein. Among 650,000 to 750,000 distinct CDR3 sequences listed, about 20% were seen once. These data are also associated with another study on T cells expressing NK-cell markers.

The receptor was isolated from a woman aged 18-29 years in good health. The chain is built from TRBV9 and TRBJ1-1, with a tentative D call TRBD1 (5 bases). The sample comprised PBMCs. The CDR3 reads CASNDGGGEAFF. The CDR3, as DNA: TGTGCCAGCAATGATGGGGGGGGTGAAGCTTTCTTT.